This T cell receptor (beta chain) was recorded in a study of OX40 agonist ivuxolimab in advanced cancers. Study-level results: There were, on average, more expanded clones in CD8+ T cells than in CD4+.

Data came from immunoSEQ multiplex PCR; TCRdb stores just in-frame clones and leaves some out. The table shows tens of thousands of clones, with approximately 87% occurring only once. Comment on this clone: The target antigen is unknown.

Patients had blood sampled at baseline and again on cycle 4 day 1 and cycle 7 day 1. The receptor comes from an adult with an advanced solid tumor such as melanoma, head and neck, liver or kidney cancer. This material consisted of CD4+ or CD8+ T cells sorted from blood, taken in a trial of the OX40 agonist ivuxolimab.

The CDR3 DNA reads as TGTGCCAGCAGCATTGGAACAGCGAACACTGAAGCTTTCTTT. Protein product: CASSIGTANTEAFF. The chain has TRBV11-2 and TRBJ1-1; D remains unclear. The V gene lost 5 bases and the J gene lost 1 base, with 11 bases spanning the gap. CDR1 and CDR2 (germline): SGHAT, FQNNGV. This CDR3 has 14 amino acids.